This TCR beta chain was retrieved from a study of cytomegalovirus exposure and HLA in healthy donors. Study-level points and caveats: Later examination showed HLA-associated TCR beta chains had greater clonal expansion than equally common others.

This CDR3 spans 14 amino acids. The germline V gene has CDR1 SGHRS and CDR2 YFSETQ. V lost 5 bases to trimming and J lost 4 bases, with 15 bases between them. The PCR had 60 Vbeta and 13 Jbeta primers. This table comes from immunoSEQ multiplex PCR, and its TCRdb copy is limited to in-frame clones, with some not included. The table has about 69,000 clones, 55% to 75% seen once. Note on this clone: Its antigen is not identified.

The gene calls are TRBV5-1 and TRBJ1-2; D unresolved. The sample consisted of PBMCs. The receptor was derived from a woman in her 30s in good health and CMV-seronegative. CDR3 protein: CASRAGSTSYGYTF. The CDR3 DNA is TGCGCCAGCAGGGCGGGATCAACATCCTATGGCTACACCTTC.